This T cell receptor beta chain was sequenced during a study of T cells after yellow fever vaccination. Study details: Preparation of the low-cell-number fractions used SMART-Seq v4 Ultra Low Input.

Trimming left V 4 bases short and J 5 bases short, with 10 bases between. In germline, CDR1 is SGHRS, CDR2 YFSETQ. This CDR3 contains 14 residues. It was through 5'RACE template switching that TCR cDNA was made, with a universal primer site and UMIs added. TCRdb re-analysed the 5' RACE reads in MiXCR, keeping a single row per CDR3 protein. The profile shows fewer than 500,000 distinct CDR3 sequences, approximately 19% of them singletons. V gene TRBV5-1 combines with J gene TRBJ2-6; D is perhaps TRBD1 or TRBD2 (5 bases each). This TCR was sampled from a man aged 18 to 35 who received the YFV17D yellow fever vaccine. Sample: PBMCs, taken before the yellow fever booster vaccination. The CDR3 region is CASSPGARANVLTF. As DNA, the CDR3 is TGCGCCAGCAGCCCCGGGGCGAGGGCCAACGTCCTGACTTTC.